The entry that follows covers one T cell receptor beta chain sequence. The data stem from a study of CD8 T cells in Susac syndrome. CDR1 is MGHRA, CDR2 YSYEKL, per germline. There are 13 residues in the CDR3. Trimming took 0 bases from V and 5 from J, leaving 6 bases between them. An input of about 0.45 to 1 ug of RNA was subjected to reverse transcription using random hexamers. Amplification of the TCR beta CDR3 was carried out by immunoSEQ multiplex PCR, which spanned a total of 54 Vbeta and 13 Jbeta segments. TCRdb passed the immunoSEQ multiplex PCR reads through MiXCR, listing each CDR3 protein once. Of around 200,000 distinct CDR3 sequences in the sample, more than 85% were seen once. The study sequenced TCR beta in blood CD8+ and CD4+ T cells.

Sequenced material: CD4+ T cells from PBMCs. The sequence came from a human donor with multiple sclerosis. The rearrangement links TRBV4-1 to TRBJ2-3; D unclear. CDR3 coding DNA: TGCGCCAGCAGCCAAGAATGGGGAGATACGCAGTATTTT. Encoded protein: CASSQEWGDTQYF.